This TCR beta chain originates from a study of T cell responses to AZD1222 COVID-19 vaccine. General study points: After the peak T cell response, and only then, were repertoires sampled. Spike-specific TCR breadth and depth rose after two AZD1222 doses.

A word on this clone: The antigen is unknown.

Germline CDR1 reads LGHDT; CDR2 reads YNNKEL (reference sequence). The CDR3 covers 15 residues. V was clipped by 4 bases and J by 0 bases; unmatched bases: 3. Using immunoSEQ multiplex PCR, the repertoire was profiled, and TCRdb retains in-frame clones only, with some absent. This sample carries about 150,000 clones, 86% of them seen once, and the ten largest clones take approximately 5%. The genes are TRBV3-1 (or the pseudogene TRBV3-2) and TRBJ2-5; the match to TRBD1 covers 9 bases. The sequenced sample was peripheral blood, obtained 28 days after the second AZD1222 dose. This TCR came from an adult who received the AZD1222 COVID-19 vaccine. The CDR3 here is CASSPRTGDQETQYF. Written as DNA, the CDR3 is TGTGCCAGCAGCCCCAGGACAGGGGACCAAGAGACCCAGTACTTC.